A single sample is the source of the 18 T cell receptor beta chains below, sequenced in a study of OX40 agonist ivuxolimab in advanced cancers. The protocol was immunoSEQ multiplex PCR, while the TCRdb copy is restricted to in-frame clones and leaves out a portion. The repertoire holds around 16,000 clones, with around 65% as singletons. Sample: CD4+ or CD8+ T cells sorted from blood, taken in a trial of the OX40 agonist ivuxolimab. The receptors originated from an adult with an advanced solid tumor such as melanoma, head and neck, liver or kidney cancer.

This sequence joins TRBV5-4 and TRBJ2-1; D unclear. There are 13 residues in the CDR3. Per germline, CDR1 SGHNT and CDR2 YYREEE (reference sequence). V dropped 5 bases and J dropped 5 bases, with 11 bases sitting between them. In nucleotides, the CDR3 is TGTGCCAGCAGTCTAACGAACCACAATGAGCAGTTCTTC. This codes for CASSLTNHNEQFF.

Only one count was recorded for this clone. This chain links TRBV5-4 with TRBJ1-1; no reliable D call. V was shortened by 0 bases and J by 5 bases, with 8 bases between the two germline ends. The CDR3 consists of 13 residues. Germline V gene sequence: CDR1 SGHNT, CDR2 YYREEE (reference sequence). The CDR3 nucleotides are TGTGCCAGCAGCTTGGAAGGGTTAACTGAAGCTTTCTTT. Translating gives CASSLEGLTEAFF.

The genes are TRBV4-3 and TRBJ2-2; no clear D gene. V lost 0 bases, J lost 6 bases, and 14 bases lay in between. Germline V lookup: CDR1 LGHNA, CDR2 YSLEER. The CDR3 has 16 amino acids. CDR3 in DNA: TGCGCCAGCAGCCAAGACTACCAAGCGTGGCCCGGGGAGCTGTTTTTT. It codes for CASSQDYQAWPGELFF.

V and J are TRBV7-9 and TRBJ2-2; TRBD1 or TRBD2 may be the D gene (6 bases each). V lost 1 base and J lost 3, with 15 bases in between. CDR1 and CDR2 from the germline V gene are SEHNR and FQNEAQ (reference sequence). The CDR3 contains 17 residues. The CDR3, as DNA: TGTGCCAGCAGCTTAGACAGGGAGGCGGTAGACACCGGGGAGCTGTTTTTT. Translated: CASSLDREAVDTGELFF.

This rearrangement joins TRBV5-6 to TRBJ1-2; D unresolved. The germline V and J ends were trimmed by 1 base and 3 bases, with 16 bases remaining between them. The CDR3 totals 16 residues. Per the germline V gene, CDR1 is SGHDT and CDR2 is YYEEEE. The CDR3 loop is CASSLFLAVAHYGYTF. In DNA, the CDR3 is TGTGCCAGCAGCTTGTTCTTGGCGGTTGCTCACTATGGCTACACCTTC.

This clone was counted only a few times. The CDR3: CASSLIDGHFETQYF. In DNA, the CDR3 is TGCGCCAGCAGCCTCATCGATGGACACTTCGAGACCCAGTACTTC. The chain uses TRBV4-1 and TRBJ2-5; tentatively, D is TRBD1 (5 bases). The V gene's germline CDR1 is MGHRA and CDR2 YSYEKL. The CDR3 has 15 amino acids. Trimming left V 4 bases short and J 5 bases short, with 17 bases between.

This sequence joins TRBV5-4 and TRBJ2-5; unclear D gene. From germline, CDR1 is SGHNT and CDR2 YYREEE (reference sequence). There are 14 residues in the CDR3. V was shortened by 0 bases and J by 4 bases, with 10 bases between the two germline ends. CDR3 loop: CASSLAGMVETQYF. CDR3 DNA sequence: TGTGCCAGCAGCTTGGCGGGCATGGTAGAGACCCAGTACTTC.

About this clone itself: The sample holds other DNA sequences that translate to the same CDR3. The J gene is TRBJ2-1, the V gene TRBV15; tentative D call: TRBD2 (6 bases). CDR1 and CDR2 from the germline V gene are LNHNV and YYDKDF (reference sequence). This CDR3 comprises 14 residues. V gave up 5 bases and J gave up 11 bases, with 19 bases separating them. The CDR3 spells CATSADLAGYQQFF. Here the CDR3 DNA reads TGTGCCACCAGCGCCGATCTGGCGGGGTACCAGCAGTTCTTC.

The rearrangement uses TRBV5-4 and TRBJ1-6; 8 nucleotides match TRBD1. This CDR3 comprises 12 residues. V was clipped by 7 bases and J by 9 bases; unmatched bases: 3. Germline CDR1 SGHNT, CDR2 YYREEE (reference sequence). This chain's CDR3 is CASQDRVSPLHF. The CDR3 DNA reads TGTGCCAGCCAGGACAGGGTTTCACCCCTCCACTTT.

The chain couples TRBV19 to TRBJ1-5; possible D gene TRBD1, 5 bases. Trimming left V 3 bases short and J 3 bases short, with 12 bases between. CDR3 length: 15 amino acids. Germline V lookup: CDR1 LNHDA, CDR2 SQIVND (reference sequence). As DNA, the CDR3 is TGTGCCAGTAGTATGAAAGGGGATACCAATCAGCCCCAGCATTTT. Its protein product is CASSMKGDTNQPQHF.

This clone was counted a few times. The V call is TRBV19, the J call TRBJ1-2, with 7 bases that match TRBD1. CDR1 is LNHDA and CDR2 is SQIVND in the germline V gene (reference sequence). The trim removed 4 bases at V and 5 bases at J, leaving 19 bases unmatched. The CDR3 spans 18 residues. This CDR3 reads CASSTRRGQAVRLYGYTF. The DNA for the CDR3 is TGTGCCAGTAGTACCCGGCGCGGACAGGCCGTTCGGCTTTATGGCTACACCTTC.

The CDR3 here is CASSGAGTQETQYF. In DNA form, the CDR3 reads TGTGCCAGCAGTGGGGCAGGGACACAAGAGACCCAGTACTTC. The chain employs TRBV7-6 and TRBJ2-5; D may be TRBD1 (6 bases). The CDR3 has 14 amino acids. Trimming took off 6 bases at V and 2 bases at J, with 13 bases between the two ends. Per germline, CDR1 SGHVS and CDR2 FNYEAQ. The full variable domain, its missing parts supplied by reference TRBV7-6 and TRBJ2-5, is GAGVSQSPRYKVTKRGQDVALRCDPISGHVSLYWYRQALGQGPEFLTYFNYEAQQDKSGLPNDRFSAERPEGSISTLTIQRTEQRDSAMYRCASSGAGTQETQYFGPGTRLLVL.

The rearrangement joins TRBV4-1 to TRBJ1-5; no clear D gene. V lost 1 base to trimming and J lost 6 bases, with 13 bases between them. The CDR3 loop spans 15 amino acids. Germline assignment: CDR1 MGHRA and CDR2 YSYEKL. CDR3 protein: CASSQAEGRGQPQHF. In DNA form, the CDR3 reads TGCGCCAGCAGCCAAGCGGAAGGTCGGGGTCAGCCCCAGCATTTT.

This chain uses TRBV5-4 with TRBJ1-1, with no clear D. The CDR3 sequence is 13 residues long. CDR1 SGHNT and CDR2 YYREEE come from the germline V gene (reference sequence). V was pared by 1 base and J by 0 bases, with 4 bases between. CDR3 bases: TGTGCCAGCAGCTTGAGGATGAACACTGAAGCTTTCTTT. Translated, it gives CASSLRMNTEAFF.

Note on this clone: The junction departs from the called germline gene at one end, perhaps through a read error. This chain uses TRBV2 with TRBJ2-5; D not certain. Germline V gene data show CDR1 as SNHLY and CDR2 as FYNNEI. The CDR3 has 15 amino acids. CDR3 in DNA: TGTGCCAGCAGTGAGGTTGACGACACCCAAGGGACCCAGTACTTC. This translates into CASSEVDDTQGTQYF.

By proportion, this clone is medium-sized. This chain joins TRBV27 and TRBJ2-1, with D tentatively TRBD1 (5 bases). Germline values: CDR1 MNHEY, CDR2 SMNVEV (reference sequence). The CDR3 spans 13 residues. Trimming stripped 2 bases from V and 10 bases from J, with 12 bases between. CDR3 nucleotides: TGTGCCAGCAGTTTACCTCAGGGTAGAGAGCAGTTCTTC. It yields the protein CASSLPQGREQFF.

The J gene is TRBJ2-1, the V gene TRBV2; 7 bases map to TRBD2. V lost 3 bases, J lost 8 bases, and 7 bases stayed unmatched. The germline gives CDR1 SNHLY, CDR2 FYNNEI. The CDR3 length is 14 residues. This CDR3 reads CASSDLTSLDEQFF. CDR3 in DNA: TGTGCCAGCAGTGACTTGACTAGCTTGGATGAGCAGTTCTTC.

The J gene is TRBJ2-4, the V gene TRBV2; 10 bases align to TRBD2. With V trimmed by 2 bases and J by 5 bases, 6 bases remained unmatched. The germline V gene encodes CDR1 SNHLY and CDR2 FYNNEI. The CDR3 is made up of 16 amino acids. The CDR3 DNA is TGTGCCAGCAGTGAACCCAGCGGGGGGGTCCAAAACATTCAGTACTTC. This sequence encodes CASSEPSGGVQNIQYF.